One TCR beta chain is described in this entry. This entry belongs to a study of shared T cell receptors in the human thymus. Assay: immunoSEQ multiplex PCR; the TCRdb copy retains only in-frame clones and omits some. Of hundreds of thousands of clones detected, roughly 88% appear once; the ten largest clones hold about 0.01%. CDR1 and CDR2 (germline): MDHEN, SYDVKM. V was pared by 5 bases and J by 5 bases, with 10 bases of the junction left unmatched. The CDR3 totals 16 residues. This sample was also put to use in a study of human thymus T cells. That paper notes: The people who donated were healthy Finnish babies having corrective surgery for congenital heart defects. During corrective heart surgery, resections were taken, and the thymus tissue came from them. Related research examined unrelated individuals and reported that their thymic repertoires overlapped highly.

The TCR sequence derives from a boy in the first two years of life with a congenital heart defect. The sequenced material came from thymocytes. The chain employs TRBV28 and TRBJ2-3, with 10 bases fitting TRBD2. CDR3 in DNA: TGTGCCAGCAGTGGGGCTAGCGGGAGAAGGGAAGATACGCAGTATTTT. It encodes CASSGASGRREDTQYF.